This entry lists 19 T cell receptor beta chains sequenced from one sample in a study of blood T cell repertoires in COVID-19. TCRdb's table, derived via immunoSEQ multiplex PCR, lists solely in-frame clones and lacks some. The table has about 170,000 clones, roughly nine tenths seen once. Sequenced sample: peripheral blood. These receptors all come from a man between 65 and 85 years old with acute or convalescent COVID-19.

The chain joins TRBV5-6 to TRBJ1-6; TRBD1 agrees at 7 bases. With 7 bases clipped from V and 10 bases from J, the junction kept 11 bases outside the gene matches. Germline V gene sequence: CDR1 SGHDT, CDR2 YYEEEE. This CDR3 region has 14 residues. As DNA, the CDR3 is TGTGCCAGCGGGTTCGGGACAGACTACTCACCCCTCCACTTT. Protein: CASGFGTDYSPLHF.

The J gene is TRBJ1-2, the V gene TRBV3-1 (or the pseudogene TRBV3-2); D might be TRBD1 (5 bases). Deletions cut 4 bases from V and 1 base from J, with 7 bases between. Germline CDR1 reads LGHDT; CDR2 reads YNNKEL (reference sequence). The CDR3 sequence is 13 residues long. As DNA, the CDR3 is TGTGCCAGCAGCCTACAGGTTAACTATGGCTACACCTTC. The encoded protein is CASSLQVNYGYTF.

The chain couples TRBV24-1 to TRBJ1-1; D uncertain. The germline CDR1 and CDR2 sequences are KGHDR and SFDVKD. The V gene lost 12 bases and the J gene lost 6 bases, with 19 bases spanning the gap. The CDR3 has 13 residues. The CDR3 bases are TGTGCCCCCCTTCGGTGGAGGGCGGCTGAAGCTTTCTTT. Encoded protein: CAPLRWRAAEAFF.

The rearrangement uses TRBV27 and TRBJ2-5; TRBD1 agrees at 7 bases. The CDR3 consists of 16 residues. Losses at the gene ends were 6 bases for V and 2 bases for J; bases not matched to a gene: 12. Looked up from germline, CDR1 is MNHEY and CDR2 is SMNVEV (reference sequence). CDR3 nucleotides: TGTGCCAGCAGACTCGCTTCAGGGGGTGGTCAAGAGACCCAGTACTTC. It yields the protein CASRLASGGGQETQYF.

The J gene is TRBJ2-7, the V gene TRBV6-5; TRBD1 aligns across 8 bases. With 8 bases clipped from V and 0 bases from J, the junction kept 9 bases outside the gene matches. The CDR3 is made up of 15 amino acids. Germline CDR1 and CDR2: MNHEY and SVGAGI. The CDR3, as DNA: TGTGCCAGCCACCCAGGGGGCATTTACTCCTACGAGCAGTACTTC. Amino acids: CASHPGGIYSYEQYF.

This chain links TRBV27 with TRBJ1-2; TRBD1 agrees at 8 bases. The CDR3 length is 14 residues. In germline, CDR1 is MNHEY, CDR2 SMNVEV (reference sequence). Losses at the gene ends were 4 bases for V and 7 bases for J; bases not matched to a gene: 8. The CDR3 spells CASSYRQGRSGYTF. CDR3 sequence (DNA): TGTGCCAGCAGTTACAGACAGGGGAGATCTGGCTACACCTTC.

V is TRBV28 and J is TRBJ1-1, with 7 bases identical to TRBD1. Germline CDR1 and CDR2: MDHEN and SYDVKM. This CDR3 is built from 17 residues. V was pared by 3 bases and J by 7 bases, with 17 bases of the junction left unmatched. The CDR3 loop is CASSFREQGKRSLEAFF. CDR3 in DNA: TGTGCCAGCAGTTTCCGAGAACAGGGGAAGAGATCCCTTGAAGCTTTCTTT.

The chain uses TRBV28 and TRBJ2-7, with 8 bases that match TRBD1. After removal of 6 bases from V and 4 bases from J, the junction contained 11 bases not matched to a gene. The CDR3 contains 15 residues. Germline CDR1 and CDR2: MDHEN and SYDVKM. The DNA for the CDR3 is TGTGCCAGCAGACCCACCTCAGGGGGCGCGTACGAGCAGTACTTC. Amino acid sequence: CASRPTSGGAYEQYF.

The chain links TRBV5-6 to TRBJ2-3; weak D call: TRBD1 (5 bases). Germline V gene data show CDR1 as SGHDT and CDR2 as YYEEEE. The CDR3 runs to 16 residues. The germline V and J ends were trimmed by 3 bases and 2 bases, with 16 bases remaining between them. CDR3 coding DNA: TGTGCCAGCAGCTCGAAACAGGCTACCTCCACAGATACGCAGTATTTT. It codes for CASSSKQATSTDTQYF.

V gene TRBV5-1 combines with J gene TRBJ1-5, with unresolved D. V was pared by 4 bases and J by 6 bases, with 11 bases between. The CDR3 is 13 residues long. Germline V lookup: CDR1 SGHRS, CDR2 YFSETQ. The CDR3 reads CASSARGRQPQHF. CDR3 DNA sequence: TGCGCCAGCAGCGCCCGAGGGCGTCAGCCCCAGCATTTT.

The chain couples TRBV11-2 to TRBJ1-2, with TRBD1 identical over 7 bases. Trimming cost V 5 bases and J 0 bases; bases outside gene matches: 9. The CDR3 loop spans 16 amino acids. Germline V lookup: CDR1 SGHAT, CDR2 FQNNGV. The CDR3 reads CASSQLTGVTNYGYTF. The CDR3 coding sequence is TGTGCCAGCAGCCAACTCACAGGGGTGACTAACTATGGCTACACCTTC.

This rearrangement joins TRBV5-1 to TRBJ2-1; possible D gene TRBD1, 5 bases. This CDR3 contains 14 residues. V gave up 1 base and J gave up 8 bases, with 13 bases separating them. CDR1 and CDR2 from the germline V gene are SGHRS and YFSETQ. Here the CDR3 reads CASSLWQGTDEQFF. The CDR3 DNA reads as TGCGCCAGCAGCTTGTGGCAGGGTACCGATGAGCAGTTCTTC.

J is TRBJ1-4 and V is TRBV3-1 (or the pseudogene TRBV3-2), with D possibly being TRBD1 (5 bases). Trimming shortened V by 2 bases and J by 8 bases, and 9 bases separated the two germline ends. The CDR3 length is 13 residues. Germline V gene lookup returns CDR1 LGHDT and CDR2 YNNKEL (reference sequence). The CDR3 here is CASSQTDREKLFF. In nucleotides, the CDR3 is TGTGCCAGCAGCCAAACCGACAGAGAAAAACTGTTTTTT.

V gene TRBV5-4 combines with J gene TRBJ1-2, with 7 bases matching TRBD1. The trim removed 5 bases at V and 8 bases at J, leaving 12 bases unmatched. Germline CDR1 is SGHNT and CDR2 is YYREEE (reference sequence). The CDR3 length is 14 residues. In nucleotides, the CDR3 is TGTGCCAGCAGACGACCGACAGGGTTGGAGGGCTACACCTTC. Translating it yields CASRRPTGLEGYTF. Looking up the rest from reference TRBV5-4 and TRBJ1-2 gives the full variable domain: ETGVTQSPTHLIKTRGQQVTLRCSSQSGHNTVSWYQQALGQGPQFIFQYYREEENGRGNFPPRFSGLQFPNYSSELNVNALELDDSALYLCASRRPTGLEGYTFGSGTRLTVV.

The CDR3 region has the DNA TGTGCCAGCAGCAGGACGGCAGGGGCTACCCAAGAGACCCAGTACTTC. It specifies CASSRTAGATQETQYF. The rearrangement joins TRBV11-2 to TRBJ2-5; a weak D match, TRBD1 (6 bases). Deletions cut 5 bases from V and 1 base from J, with 17 bases between. This CDR3 comprises 16 residues. The germline gives CDR1 SGHAT, CDR2 FQNNGV.

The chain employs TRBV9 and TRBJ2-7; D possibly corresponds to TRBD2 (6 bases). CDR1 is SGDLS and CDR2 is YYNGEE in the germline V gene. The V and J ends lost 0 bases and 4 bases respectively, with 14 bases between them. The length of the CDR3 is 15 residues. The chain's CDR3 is CASSVEPSEGYEQYF. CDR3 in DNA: TGTGCCAGCAGCGTAGAACCTAGCGAAGGGTACGAGCAGTACTTC.

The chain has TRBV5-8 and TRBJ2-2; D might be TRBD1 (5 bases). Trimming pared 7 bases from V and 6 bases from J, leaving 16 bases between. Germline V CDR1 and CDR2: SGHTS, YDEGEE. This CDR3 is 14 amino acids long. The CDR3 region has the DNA TGTGCCAGCGATGCAGGGCAGATATCCGGGGAGCTGTTTTTT. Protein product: CASDAGQISGELFF.

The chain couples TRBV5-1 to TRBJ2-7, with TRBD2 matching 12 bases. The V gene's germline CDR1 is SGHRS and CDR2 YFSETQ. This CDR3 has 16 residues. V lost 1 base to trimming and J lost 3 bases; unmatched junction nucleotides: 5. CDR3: CASSLNLLAGGYEQYF. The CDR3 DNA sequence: TGCGCCAGCAGCTTGAATCTACTAGCGGGGGGCTACGAGCAGTACTTC.

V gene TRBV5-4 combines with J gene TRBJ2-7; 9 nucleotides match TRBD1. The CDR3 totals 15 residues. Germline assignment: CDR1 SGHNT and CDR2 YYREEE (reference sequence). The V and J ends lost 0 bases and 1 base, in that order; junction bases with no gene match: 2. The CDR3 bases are TGTGCCAGCAGCTTGGCAGGGACAGGGTCCTACGAGCAGTACTTC. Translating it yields CASSLAGTGSYEQYF.